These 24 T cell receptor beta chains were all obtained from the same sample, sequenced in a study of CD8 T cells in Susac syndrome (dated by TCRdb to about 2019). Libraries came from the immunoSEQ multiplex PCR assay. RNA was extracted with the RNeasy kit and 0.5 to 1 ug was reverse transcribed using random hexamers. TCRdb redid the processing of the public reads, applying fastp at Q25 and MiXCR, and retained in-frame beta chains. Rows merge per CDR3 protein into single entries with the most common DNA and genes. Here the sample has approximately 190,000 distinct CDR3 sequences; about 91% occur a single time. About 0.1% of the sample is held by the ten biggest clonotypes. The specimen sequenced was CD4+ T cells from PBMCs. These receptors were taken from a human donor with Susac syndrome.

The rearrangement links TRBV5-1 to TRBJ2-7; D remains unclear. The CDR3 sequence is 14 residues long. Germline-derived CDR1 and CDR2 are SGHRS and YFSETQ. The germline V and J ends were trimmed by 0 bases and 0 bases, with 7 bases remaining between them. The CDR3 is CASSLGSTSYEQYF. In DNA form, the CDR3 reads TGCGCCAGCAGCTTGGGTAGCACCTCCTACGAGCAGTACTTC.

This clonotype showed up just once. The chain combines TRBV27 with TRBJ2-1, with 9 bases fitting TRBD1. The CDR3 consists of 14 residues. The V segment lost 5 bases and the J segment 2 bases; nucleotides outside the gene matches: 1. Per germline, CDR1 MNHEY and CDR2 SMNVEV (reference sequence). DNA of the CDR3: TGTGCCAGCAGTCACAGGGGGCCCTACAATGAGCAGTTCTTC. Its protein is CASSHRGPYNEQFF.

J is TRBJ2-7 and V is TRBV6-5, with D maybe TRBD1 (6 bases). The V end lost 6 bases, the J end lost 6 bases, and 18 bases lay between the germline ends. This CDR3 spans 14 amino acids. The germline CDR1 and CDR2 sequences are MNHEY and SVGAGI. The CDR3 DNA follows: TGTGCCAGCAGCCGCCTCGGGACAATCTCCGAGCAGTACTTC. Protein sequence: CASSRLGTISEQYF.

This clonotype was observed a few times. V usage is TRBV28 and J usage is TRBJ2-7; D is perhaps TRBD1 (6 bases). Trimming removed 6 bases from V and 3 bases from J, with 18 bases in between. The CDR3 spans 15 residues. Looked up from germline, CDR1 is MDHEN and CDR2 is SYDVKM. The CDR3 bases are TGTGCCAGCAGCCCCCCCGGGACAAGGAACTACGAGCAGTACTTC. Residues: CASSPPGTRNYEQYF.

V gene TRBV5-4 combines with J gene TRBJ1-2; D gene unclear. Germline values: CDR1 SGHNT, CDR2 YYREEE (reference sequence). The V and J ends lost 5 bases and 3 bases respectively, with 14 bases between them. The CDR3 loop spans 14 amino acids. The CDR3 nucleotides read TGTGCCAGCAGAGAACTTTACTCGGACTATGGCTACACCTTC. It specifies CASRELYSDYGYTF.

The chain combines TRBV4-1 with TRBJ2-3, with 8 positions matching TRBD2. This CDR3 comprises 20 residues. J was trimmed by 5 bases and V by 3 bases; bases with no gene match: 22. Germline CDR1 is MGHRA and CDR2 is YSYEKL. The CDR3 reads CASSQDRGLVGRALRDTQYF. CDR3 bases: TGCGCCAGCAGCCAGGACCGCGGGTTGGTCGGGAGGGCCCTCCGAGATACGCAGTATTTT.

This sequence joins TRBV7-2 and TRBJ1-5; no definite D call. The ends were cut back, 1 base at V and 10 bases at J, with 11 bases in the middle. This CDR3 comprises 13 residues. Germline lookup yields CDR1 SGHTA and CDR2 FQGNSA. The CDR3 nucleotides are TGTGCCAGCAGCTTAGTTAGTCTGGAACCCCAGCATTTT. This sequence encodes CASSLVSLEPQHF.

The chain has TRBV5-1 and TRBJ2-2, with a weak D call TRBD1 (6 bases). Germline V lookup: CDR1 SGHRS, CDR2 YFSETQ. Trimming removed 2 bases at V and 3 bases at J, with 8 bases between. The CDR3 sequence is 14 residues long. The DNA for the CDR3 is TGCGCCAGCAGCTTCGCAGGGGACACCGGGGAGCTGTTTTTT. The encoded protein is CASSFAGDTGELFF.

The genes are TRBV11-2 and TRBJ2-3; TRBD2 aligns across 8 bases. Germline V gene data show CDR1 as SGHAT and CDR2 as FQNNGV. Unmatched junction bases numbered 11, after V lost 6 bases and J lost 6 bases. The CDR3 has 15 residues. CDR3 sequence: CASSRTETSEDTQYF. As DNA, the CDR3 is TGTGCCAGCAGTCGGACCGAGACTAGCGAGGATACGCAGTATTTT.

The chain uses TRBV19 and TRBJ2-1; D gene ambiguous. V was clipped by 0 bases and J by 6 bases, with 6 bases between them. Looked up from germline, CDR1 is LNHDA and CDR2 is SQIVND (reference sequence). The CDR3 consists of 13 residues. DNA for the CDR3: TGTGCCAGTAGTATAGAACTTAGCAATGAGCAGTTCTTC. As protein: CASSIELSNEQFF.

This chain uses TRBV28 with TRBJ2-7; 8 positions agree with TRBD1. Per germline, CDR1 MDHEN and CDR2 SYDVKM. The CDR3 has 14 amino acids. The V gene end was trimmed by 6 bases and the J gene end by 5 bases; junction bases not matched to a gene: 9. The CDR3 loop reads CASSMGTGADEQYF. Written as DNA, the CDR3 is TGTGCCAGCAGCATGGGGACAGGAGCTGACGAGCAGTACTTC.

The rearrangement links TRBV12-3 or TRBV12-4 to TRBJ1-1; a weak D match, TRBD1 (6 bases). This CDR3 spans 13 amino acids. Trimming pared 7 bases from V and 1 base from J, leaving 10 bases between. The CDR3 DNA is TGTGCCAGCATCGGACAGCCGAACACTGAAGCTTTCTTT. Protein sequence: CASIGQPNTEAFF.

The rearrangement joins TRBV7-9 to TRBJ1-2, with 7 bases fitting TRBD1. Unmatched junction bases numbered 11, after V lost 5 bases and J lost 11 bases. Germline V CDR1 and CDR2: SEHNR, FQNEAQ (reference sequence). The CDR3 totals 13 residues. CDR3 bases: TGTGCCAGCAGCCTCGACAGGGAGGGGGGATACACCTTC. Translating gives CASSLDREGGYTF.

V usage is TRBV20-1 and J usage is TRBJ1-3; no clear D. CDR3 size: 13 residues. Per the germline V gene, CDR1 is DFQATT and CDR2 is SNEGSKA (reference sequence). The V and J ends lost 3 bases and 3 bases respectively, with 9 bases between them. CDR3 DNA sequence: TGCAGTGCTAGTTTGGGAGGTGGAAACACCATATATTTT. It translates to CSASLGGGNTIYF.

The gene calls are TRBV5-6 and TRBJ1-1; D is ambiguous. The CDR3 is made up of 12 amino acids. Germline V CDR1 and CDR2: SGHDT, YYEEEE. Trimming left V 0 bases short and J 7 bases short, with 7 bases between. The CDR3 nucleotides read TGTGCCAGCAGCTTGGCGGGATTTGAAGCTTTCTTT. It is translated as CASSLAGFEAFF.

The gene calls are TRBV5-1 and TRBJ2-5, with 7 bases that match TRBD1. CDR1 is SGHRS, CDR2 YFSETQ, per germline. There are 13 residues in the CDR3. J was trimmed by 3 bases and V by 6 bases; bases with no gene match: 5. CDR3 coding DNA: TGCGCCAGCAAATATGGGACAGAAGAGACCCAGTACTTC. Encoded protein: CASKYGTEETQYF.

The DNA of the CDR3 is TGTGCCAGTGCGGGGGTCGTGGGGTCCTACGAGCAGTACTTC. It translates to CASAGVVGSYEQYF. This chain uses TRBV7-9 with TRBJ2-7, with 7 bases fitting TRBD2. The CDR3 runs to 14 residues. Trimming at V came to 9 bases and at J to 1 base, leaving 9 bases not matched to a gene. From germline, CDR1 is SEHNR and CDR2 FQNEAQ (reference sequence).

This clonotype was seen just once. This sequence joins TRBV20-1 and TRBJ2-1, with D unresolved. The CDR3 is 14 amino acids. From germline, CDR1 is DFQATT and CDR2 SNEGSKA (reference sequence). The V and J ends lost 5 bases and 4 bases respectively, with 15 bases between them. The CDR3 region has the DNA TGCAGTGCTTCCCCTCGCGTCGTTTACAATGAGCAGTTCTTC. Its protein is CSASPRVVYNEQFF.

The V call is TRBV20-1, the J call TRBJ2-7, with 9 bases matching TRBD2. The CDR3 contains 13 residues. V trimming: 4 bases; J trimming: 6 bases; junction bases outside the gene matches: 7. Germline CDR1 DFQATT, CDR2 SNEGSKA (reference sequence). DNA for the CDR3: TGCAGTGCTACTGGCGGGGGGGCCGGCGAGCAGTACTTC. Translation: CSATGGGAGEQYF.

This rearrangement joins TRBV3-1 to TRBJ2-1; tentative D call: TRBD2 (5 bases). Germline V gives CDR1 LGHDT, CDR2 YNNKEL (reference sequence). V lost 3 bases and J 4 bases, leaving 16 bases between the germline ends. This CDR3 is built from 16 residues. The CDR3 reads CASSQFRRAQYNEQFF. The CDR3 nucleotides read TGTGCCAGCAGCCAGTTTCGGCGGGCCCAATACAATGAGCAGTTCTTC.

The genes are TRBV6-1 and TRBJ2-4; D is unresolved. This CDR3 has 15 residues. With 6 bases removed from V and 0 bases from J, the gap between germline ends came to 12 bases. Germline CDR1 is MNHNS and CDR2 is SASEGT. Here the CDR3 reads CASSAAVLAKNIQYF. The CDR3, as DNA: TGTGCCAGCAGCGCCGCGGTTCTAGCCAAAAACATTCAGTACTTC.

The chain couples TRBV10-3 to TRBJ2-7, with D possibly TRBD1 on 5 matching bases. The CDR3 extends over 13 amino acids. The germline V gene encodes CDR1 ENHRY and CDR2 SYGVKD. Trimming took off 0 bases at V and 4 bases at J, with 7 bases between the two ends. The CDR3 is CAISESTAYEQYF. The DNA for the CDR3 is TGTGCCATCAGTGAGTCGACAGCTTACGAGCAGTACTTC.

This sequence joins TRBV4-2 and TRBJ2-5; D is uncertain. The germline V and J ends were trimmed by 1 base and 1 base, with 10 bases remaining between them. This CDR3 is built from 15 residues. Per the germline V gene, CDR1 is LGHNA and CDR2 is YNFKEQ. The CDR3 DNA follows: TGTGCCAGCAGCCAAGGGCAGACCGGCCAAGAGACCCAGTACTTC. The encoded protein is CASSQGQTGQETQYF.

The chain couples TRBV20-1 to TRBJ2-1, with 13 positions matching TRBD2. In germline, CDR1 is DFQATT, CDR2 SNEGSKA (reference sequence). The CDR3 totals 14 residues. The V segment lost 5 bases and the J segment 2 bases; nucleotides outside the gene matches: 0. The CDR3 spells CSAGLAGAYNEQFF. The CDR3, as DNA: TGCAGTGCTGGACTAGCGGGGGCCTACAATGAGCAGTTCTTC.